These T cell receptor beta chains were read from a single sample in a study of PD-1 blockade in mismatch repair-deficient tumors. Sequenced by immunoSEQ multiplex PCR; TCRdb stores in-frame clones only, minus some. The table records over 60,000 clones, about 87% of them present only once. Sequenced here: peripheral blood, sampled 52 weeks after starting pembrolizumab. These receptor sequences come from an adult with mismatch repair-deficient cancer. Each CDR3 is given with its conserved first and last residue. Fields, in order: V gene, clone size, CDR3 protein. Only some rows state a clone size, as once, few, many or a class for expanded clones.

TRBV11-3 | . | CATSEGHEQYF
TRBV7-2 | . | CASSIWGGGRIDEQFF
TRBV28 | . | CASSLSGGWGGRADTQYF
TRBV5-6 | . | CASSLAGQPSDGYTF
TRBV4-2 | once | CASSPDRVHQPQHF
TRBV11-2 | . | CASSPPGQGKETQYF
TRBV19 | . | CATSRDETYEQYF
TRBV6-6 | . | CASSYGTSGPYNEQFF
TRBV28 | . | CASNSPAPGGREAGYNEQFF
TRBV19 | . | CASSIDPRGLGTDTQYF
TRBV10-1 | few | CASKPPGDGRYGYTF
TRBV7-6 | . | CASSSARWRGTQYF
TRBV28 | . | CASSSPSEGVDYNEQFF
TRBV18 | . | CASSPPGTGGLNEQFF
TRBV7-8 | . | CASSLAGRIISYEQYF
TRBV27 | . | CASSATRLAGGTGELFF
TRBV7-2 | few | CASSYRGEGYTF
TRBV6-5 | . | CASSYRAGSYEQYF
TRBV16 | . | CASSPSGAPYGYTF
TRBV18 | . | CASSINTASGRSTDTQYF
TRBV11-1 | . | CASRSGASGRWTGELFF
TRBV11-1 | few | CASSSGTGGLGEQYF
TRBV6-1 | . | CAIQGGRTNYGYTF
TRBV28 | . | CASSFDEGSGELFF
TRBV10-3 | . | CAIKGDGTETYEQYF
TRBV7-8 | . | CASSLMSGRGRGTDTQYF
TRBV15 | . | CATSAGGPNEQYF
TRBV10-3 | . | CAIRQGSGELFF
TRBV10-3 | . | CAISERRLAYEQYF
TRBV5-1 | . | CASSVSPGQGAYEQYF
TRBV18 | few | CASSPSREIQYF
TRBV2 | . | CASSGGQVPYNEQFF
TRBV11-2 | once | CASSLGKAGSGTEAFF
TRBV19 | . | CASSPGTGGGYTF
TRBV30 | . | CAFRQGNTIYF
TRBV2 | . | CASRMGVYGYTF
TRBV30 | . | CALTLASFEQYF
TRBV18 | . | CASSPNIRAPGQPQHF
TRBV11-2 | . | CASSLRQGNEQYF
TRBV5-4 | . | CASSLDNQPQHF
TRBV27 | . | CASSSLFGRRNEQFF